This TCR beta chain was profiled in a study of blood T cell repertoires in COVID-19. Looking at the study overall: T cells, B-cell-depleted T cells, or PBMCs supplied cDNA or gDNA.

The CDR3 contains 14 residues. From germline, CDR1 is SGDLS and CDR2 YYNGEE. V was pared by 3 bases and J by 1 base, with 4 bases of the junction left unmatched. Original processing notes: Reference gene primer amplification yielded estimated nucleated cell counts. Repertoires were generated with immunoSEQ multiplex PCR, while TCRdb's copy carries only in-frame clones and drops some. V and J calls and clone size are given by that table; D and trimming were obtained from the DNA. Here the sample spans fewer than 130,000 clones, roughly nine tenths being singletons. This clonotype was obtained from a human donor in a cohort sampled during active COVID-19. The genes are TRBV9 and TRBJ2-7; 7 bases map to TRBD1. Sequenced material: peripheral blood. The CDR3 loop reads CASSDRQGSYEQYF. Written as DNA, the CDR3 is TGTGCCAGCAGCGACAGACAGGGATCCTACGAGCAGTACTTC.